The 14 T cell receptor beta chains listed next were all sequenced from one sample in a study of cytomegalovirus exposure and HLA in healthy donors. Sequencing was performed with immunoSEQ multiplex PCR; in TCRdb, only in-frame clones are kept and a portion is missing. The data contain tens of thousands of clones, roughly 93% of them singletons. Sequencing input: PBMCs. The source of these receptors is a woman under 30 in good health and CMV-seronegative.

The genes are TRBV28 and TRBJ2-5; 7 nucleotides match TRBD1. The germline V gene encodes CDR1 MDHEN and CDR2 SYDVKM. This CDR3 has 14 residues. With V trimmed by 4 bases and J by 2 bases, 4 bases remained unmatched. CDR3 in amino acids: CASSSGQTQETQYF. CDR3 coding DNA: TGTGCCAGCAGTTCGGGACAGACACAAGAGACCCAGTACTTC.

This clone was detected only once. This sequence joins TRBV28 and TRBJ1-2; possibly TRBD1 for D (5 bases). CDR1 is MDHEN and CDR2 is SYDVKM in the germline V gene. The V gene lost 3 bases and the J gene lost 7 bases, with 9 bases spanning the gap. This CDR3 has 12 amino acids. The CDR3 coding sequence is TGTGCCAGCAGTTTCCCCAGGGCTGGCTACACCTTC. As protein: CASSFPRAGYTF.

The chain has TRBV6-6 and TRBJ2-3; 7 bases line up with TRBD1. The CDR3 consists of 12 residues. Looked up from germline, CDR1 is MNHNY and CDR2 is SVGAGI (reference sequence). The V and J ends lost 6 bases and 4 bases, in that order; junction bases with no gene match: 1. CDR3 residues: CASRTGADTQYF. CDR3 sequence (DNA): TGTGCCAGCAGAACAGGGGCAGATACGCAGTATTTT.

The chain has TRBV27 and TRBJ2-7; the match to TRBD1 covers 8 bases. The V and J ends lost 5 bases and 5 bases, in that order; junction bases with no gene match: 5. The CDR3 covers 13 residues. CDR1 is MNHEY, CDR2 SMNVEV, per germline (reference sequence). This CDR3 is CASSNGQGDEQYF. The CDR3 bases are TGTGCCAGCAGTAATGGACAGGGCGACGAGCAGTACTTC.

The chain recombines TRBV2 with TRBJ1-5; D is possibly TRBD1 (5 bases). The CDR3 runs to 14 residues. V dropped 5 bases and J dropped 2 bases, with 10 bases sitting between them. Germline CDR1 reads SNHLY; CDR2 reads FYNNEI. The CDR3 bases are TGTGCCAGCAGTCGGGGGGGAGGCAATCAGCCCCAGCATTTT. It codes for CASSRGGGNQPQHF.

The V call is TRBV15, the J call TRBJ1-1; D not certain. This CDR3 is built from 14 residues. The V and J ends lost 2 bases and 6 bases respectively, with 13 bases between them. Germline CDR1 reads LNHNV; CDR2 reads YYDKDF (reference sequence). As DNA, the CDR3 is TGTGCCACCAGCAGATCCGTTTCTTTTCCTGAAGCTTTCTTT. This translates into CATSRSVSFPEAFF.

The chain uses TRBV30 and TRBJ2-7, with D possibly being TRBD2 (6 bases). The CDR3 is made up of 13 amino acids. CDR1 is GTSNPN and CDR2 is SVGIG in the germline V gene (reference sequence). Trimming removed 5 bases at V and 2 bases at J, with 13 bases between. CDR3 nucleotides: TGTGCCTGGGGAGGGGTTCAGCCCTACGAGCAGTACTTC. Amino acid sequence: CAWGGVQPYEQYF.

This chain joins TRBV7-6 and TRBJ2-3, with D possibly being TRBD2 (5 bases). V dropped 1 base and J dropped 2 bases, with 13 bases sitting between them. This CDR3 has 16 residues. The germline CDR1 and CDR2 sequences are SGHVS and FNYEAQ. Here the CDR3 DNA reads TGTGCCAGCAGCTTAGGGAGCGGCGGAAACACAGATACGCAGTATTTT. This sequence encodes CASSLGSGGNTDTQYF. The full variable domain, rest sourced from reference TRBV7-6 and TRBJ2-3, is GAGVSQSPRYKVTKRGQDVALRCDPISGHVSLYWYRQALGQGPEFLTYFNYEAQQDKSGLPNDRFSAERPEGSISTLTIQRTEQRDSAMYRCASSLGSGGNTDTQYFGPGTRLTVL.

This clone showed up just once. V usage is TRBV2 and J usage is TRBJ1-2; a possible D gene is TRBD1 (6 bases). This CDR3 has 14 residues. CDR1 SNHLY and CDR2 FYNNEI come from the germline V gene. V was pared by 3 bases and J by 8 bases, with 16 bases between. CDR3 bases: TGTGCCAGCAGTGATTCTTTCAGGGGCCGGGGCTACACCTTC. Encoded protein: CASSDSFRGRGYTF.

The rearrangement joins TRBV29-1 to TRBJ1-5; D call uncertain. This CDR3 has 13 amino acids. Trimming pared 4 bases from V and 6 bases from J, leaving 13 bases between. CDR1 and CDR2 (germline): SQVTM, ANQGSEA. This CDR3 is CSVASGGSQPQHF. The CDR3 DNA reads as TGCAGCGTTGCGTCAGGAGGGAGTCAGCCCCAGCATTTT.

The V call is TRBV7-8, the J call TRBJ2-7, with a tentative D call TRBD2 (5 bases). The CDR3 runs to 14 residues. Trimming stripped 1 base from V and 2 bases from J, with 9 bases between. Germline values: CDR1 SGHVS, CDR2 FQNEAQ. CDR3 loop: CASSLGVGAYEQYF. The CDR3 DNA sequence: TGTGCCAGCAGCTTAGGAGTCGGGGCCTACGAGCAGTACTTC. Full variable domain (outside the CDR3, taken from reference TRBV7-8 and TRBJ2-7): GAGVSQSPRYKVAKRGQDVALRCDPISGHVSLFWYQQALGQGPEFLTYFQNEAQLDKSGLPSDRFFAERPEGSVSTLKIQRTQQEDSAVYLCASSLGVGAYEQYFGPGTRLTVT.

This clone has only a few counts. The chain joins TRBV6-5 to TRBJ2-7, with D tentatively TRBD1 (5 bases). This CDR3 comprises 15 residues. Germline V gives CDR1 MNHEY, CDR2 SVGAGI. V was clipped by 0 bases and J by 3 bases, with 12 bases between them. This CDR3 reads CASSYSRQLLYEQYF. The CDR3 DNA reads TGTGCCAGCAGTTACTCGAGACAGCTCCTCTACGAGCAGTACTTC.

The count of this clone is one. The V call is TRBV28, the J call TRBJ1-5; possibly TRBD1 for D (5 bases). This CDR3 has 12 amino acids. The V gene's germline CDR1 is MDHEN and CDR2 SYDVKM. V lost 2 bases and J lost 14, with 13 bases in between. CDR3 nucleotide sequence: TGTGCCAGCAGTTTAAAGGGCCAGGGTGAGCATTTT. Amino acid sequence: CASSLKGQGEHF. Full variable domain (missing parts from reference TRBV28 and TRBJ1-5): DVKVTQSSRYLVKRTGEKVFLECVQDMDHENMFWYRQDPGLGLRLIYFSYDVKMKEKGDIPEGYSVSREKKERFSLILESASTNQTSMYLCASSLKGQGEHFGDGTRLSIL.

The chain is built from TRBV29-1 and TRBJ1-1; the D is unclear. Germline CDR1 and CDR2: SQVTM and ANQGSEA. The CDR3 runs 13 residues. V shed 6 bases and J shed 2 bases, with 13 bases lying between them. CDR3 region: CSVHRVGNTEAFF. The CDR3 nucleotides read TGCAGCGTCCATCGGGTGGGTAACACTGAAGCTTTCTTT.